This TCR beta chain derives from a study of metastatic and nonmetastatic thyroid tumors. This clone was seen more than once but under ten times. The antigen remains undetermined. Thyroid surgery was performed in patients who had received no treatment beforehand. This CDR3 has 13 residues. Germline values: CDR1 MRHNA, CDR2 SNTAGT. Trimming removed 5 bases at V and 7 bases at J, with 11 bases between. Whole-study findings and limits: It was reportedly found that TCR beta diversity was significantly higher in malignant thyroid tumors than in benign nodules, a difference seen in both blood and tumor samples.

Via MiXCR, TCRdb re-called the PCR reads. The sample includes some 13,000 clones, about 27% of them seen just once. Sequencing was done on a sample of tumor tissue. This sequence was found in a female donor with papillary thyroid cancer or a benign thyroid nodule (not recorded which). Some clones in this sample may be carry-over from other donors' samples. J is TRBJ2-2 and V is TRBV6-4, with D hard to call. The CDR3 protein is CASSPTDGGELFF. The CDR3 DNA reads as TGTGCCAGCAGTCCTACGGATGGCGGGGAGCTGTTTTTT.